These 2 T cell receptor beta chains originate from one sample sequenced in a study of T cells in Graves' hyperthyroidism and ophthalmopathy. TCR beta CDR3 region amplification was performed from RNA transcripts. HTBI primers were employed in a first-round RT-PCR of the TCR CDR3. From the multiplex PCR reads, TCRdb called clonotypes with MiXCR, one entry per CDR3 protein. Of 500,000 to 600,000 distinct CDR3 sequences in the sample, under 60% are singletons; the top ten hold roughly 19%. Sample: peripheral blood or thyroid tissue (not recorded which). These receptors all come from an adult woman with Graves' disease, either hyperthyroidism or ophthalmopathy (not recorded which).

The rearrangement uses TRBV6-1 and TRBJ1-2; TRBD1 matches 7 bases. Trimming removed 5 bases from V and 9 bases from J; junction bases left unmatched: 15. Germline lookup yields CDR1 MNHNS and CDR2 SASEGT. This CDR3 contains 15 residues. CDR3 region: CASSYATKGQSSYTF. CDR3 coding DNA: TGTGCCAGCAGTTACGCAACAAAGGGACAGTCTAGCTACACCTTC.

The rearrangement uses TRBV12-3 or TRBV12-4 and TRBJ1-1, with unresolved D. With 8 bases removed from V and 6 bases from J, the gap between germline ends came to 13 bases. CDR3 length: 12 residues. This CDR3 is CASGNSGAEAFF. The CDR3 nucleotides are TGTGCCAGCGGGAACTCTGGGGCTGAAGCTTTCTTT.